The clone carrying this T cell receptor (beta chain) was detected many times. Time point defined: pre-sensitization, week 0. Described treatment: therapeutic diphenylcyclopropenone sensitization with weekly scalp DPC. The drawing of blood occurred before each patch test was applied. The data were obtained in a study of human T cells and chemical hapten exposure. Study at large: Subjects had 2% DPC placed on about 2 cm by about 2 cm of upper inner arm skin for sensitization.

The CDR3 has 11 amino acids. Between the trimmed V and J ends, which lost 6 bases and 8 bases, there was a span of 7 bases. Germline lookup yields CDR1 KGHSH and CDR2 LQKENI. TCRdb reprocessed the RACE reads with MiXCR, giving one entry per CDR3 protein. The repertoire holds 300,000 to 400,000 distinct CDR3 sequences, with 4.5% to 6% as singletons. The receptor comes from a woman between 50 and 59 years old with alopecia areata. Some clones in this sample may be carry-over from other donors' samples. The chain uses TRBV18 and TRBJ1-4, with D hard to call. Sample: whole blood, taken in connection with sensitization to the hapten diphenylcyclopropenone (DPC). The CDR3 coding sequence is TGTGCCAGCTCGGCACAGGAAAAACTGTTTTTT. It yields the protein CASSAQEKLFF.